What follows is one T cell receptor (beta chain) and its context. The data were taken from a study of blood T cell repertoires in COVID-19. Study background: Both acute and convalescent COVID-19 samples were obtained from the United States, Italy and Spain.

This CDR3 comprises 15 residues. The germline V and J ends were trimmed by 5 bases and 0 bases, with 14 bases remaining between them. Germline V gene lookup returns CDR1 SGHVS and CDR2 FQNEAQ. As processed by the authors: Amplified reference gene primers provided the basis for estimating nucleated cell counts. This table comes from immunoSEQ multiplex PCR, and its TCRdb copy is limited to in-frame clones, with some not included. From that table come the V and J calls and clone size; the DNA was used to work out D and trimming. The sample has 150,000 to 200,000 clones, about 79% seen once. The source is a woman aged 70-85 years with acute or convalescent COVID-19. The V and J genes are TRBV7-8 and TRBJ2-7; D gene unclear. Sequencing was performed on peripheral blood. CDR3 bases: TGTGCCAGCAGCCCCCGCGCCCGCGGCTCCTACGAGCAGTACTTC. Its protein product is CASSPRARGSYEQYF.